Listed here is a single T cell receptor beta chain. Its antigen remains unknown. This sample is drawn from a study of OX40 agonist ivuxolimab in advanced cancers. Study in general: Ivuxolimab is a fully human IgG2 antibody that activates OX40 (CD134). Melanoma, hepatocellular carcinoma, head and neck or renal cell cancer occurred in dose-escalation patients. Study findings and constraints: At 0.1 to 3.0 mg/kg, CD4+ and CD8+ blood T cells expanded clonally by week 6.

Sampled blood was obtained at baseline, cycle 4 day 1, and cycle 7 day 1. Here immunoSEQ multiplex PCR was the method, and the copy in TCRdb shows in-frame clones only, minus some. The sample consists of some 81,000 clones, roughly 85% of them appearing once. Germline V gene sequence: CDR1 MDHEN, CDR2 SYDVKM. V lost 5 bases, J lost 0 bases, and 10 bases lay in between. This CDR3 region has 14 residues. The chain combines TRBV28 with TRBJ1-1; maybe TRBD1 (6 bases). The TCR was taken from an adult with an advanced solid tumor such as melanoma, head and neck, liver or kidney cancer. The starting material was CD4+ or CD8+ T cells sorted from blood, obtained in a trial of the OX40 agonist ivuxolimab. The CDR3 loop is CASSRTAMNTEAFF. CDR3 nucleotides: TGTGCCAGCAGTAGGACAGCCATGAACACTGAAGCTTTCTTT.